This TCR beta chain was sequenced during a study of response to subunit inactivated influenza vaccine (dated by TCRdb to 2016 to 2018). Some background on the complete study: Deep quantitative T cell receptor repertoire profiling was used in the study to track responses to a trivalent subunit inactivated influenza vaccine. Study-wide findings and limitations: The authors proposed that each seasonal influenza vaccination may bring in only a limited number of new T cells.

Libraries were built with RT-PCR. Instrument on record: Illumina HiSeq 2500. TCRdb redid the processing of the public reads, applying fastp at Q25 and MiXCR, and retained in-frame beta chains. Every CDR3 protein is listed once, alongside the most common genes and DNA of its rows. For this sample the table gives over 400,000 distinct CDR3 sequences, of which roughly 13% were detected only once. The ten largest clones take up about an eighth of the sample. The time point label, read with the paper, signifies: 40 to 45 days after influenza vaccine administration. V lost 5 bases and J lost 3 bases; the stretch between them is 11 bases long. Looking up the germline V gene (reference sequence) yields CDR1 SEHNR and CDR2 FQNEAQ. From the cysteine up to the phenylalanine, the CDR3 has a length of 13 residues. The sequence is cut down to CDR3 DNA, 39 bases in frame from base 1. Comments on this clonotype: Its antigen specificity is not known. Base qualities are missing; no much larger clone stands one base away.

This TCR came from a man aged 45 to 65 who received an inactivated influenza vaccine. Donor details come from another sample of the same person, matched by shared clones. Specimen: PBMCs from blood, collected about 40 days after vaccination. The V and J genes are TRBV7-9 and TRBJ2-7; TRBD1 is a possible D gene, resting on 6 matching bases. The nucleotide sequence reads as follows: TGTGCCAGCAGCGACAGGATGCACTACGAGCAGTACTTC. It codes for CASSDRMHYEQYF. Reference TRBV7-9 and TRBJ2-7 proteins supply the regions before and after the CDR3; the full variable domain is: DTGVSQNPRHKITKRGQNVTFRCDPISEHNRLYWYRQTLGQGPEFLTYFQNEAQLEKSRLLSDRFSAERPKGSFSTLEIQRTEQGDSAMYLCASSDRMHYEQYFGPGTRLTVT.